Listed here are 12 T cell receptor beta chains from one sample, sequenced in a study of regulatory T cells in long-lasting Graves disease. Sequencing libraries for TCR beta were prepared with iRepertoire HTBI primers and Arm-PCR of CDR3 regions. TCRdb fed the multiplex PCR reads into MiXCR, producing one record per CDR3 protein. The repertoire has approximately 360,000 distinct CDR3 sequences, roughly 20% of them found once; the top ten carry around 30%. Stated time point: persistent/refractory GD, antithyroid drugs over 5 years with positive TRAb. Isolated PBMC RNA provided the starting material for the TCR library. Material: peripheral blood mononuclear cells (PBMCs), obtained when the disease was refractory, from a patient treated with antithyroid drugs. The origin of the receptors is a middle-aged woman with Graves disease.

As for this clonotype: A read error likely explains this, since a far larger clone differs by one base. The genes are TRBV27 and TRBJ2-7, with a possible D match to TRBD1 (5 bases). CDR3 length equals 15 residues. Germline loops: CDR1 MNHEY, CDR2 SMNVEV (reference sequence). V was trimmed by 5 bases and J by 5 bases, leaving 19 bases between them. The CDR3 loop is CASSPRGHKSNEQYF. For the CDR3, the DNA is TGTGCCAGCAGTCCCCGTGGACACAAGTCCAACGAGCAGTACTTC.

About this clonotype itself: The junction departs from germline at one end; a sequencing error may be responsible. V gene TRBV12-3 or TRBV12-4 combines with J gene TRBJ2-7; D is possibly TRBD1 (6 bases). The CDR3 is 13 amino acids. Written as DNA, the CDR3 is TGTGCCAGCAGTTTGGGGGCCTCCAACGAGCAGTACTTC. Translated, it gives CASSLGASNEQYF.

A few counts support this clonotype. The CDR3 loop is CASRPLWGGNSPLHF. For the CDR3, the DNA is TGTGCCAGCAGACCCCTGTGGGGGGGTAATTCACCCCTCCACTTT. The chain joins TRBV6-2 or TRBV6-3 to TRBJ1-6, with D maybe TRBD1 (5 bases). Germline loops: CDR1 MNHEY, CDR2 SVGEGT. V was cut by 6 bases and J by 6 bases, with 15 bases left in between. This CDR3 has 15 amino acids.

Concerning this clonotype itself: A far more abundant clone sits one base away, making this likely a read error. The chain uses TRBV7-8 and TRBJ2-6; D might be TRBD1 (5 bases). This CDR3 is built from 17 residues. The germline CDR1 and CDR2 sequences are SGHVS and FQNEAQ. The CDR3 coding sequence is TGTGCCAGCAGCTTAGTGGCACTGAGCTCTGGGGCCGACGTCCTGACTTTC. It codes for CASSLVALSSGADVLTF.

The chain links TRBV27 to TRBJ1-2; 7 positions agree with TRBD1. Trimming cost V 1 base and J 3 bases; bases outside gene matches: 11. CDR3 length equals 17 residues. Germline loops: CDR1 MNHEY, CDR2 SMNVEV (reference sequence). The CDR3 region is CASSLFLPTGSDYGYTF. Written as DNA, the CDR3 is TGTGCCAGCAGTTTATTTTTACCGACAGGGAGCGACTATGGCTACACCTTC.

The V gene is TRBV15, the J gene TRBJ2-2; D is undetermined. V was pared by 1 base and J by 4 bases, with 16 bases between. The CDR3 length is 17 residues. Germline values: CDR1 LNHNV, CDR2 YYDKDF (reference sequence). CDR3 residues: CATSRVPRASGTGELFF. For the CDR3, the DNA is TGTGCCACCAGCAGAGTACCCCGGGCCTCGGGCACCGGGGAGCTGTTTTTT.

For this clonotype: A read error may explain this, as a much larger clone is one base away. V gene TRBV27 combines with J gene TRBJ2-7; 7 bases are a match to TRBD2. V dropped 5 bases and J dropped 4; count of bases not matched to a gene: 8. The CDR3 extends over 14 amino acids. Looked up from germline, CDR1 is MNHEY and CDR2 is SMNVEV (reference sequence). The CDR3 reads CASSARGGLYEQYF. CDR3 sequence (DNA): TGTGCCAGCAGTGCTAGGGGAGGGCTGTACGAGCAGTACTTC.

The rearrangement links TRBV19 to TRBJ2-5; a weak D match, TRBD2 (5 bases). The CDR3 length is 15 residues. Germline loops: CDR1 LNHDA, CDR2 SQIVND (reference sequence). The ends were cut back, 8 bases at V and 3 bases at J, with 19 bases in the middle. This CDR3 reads CASAASPARKETQYF. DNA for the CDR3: TGTGCCAGTGCCGCTAGCCCCGCTAGGAAAGAGACCCAGTACTTC.

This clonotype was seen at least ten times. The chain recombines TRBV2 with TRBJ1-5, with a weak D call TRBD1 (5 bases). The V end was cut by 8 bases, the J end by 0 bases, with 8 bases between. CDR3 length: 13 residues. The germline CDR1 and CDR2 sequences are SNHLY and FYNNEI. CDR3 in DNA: TGTGCCAGCGGAGACAGTAGCAATCAGCCCCAGCATTTT. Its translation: CASGDSSNQPQHF.

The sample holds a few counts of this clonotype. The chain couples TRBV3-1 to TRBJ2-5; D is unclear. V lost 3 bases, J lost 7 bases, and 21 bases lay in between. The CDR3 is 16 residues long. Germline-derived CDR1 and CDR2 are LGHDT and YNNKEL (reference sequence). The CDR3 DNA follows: TGTGCCAGCAGCCAGACCCGGCGGCCGGCTCTGGGGACCCAGTACTTC. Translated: CASSQTRRPALGTQYF.

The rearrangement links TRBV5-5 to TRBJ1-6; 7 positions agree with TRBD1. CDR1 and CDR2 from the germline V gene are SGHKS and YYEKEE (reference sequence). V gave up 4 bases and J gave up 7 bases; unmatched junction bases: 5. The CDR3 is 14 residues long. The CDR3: CASSRAGGNSPLHF. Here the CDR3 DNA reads TGTGCCAGCAGCCGGGCAGGGGGGAATTCACCCCTCCACTTT.

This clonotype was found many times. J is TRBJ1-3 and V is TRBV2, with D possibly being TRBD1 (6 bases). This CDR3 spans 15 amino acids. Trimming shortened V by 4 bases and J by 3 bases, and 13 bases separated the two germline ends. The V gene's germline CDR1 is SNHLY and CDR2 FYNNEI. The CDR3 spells CASSVTRGGGNTIYF. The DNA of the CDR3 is TGTGCCAGCAGTGTCACCAGGGGTGGTGGAAACACCATATATTTT.